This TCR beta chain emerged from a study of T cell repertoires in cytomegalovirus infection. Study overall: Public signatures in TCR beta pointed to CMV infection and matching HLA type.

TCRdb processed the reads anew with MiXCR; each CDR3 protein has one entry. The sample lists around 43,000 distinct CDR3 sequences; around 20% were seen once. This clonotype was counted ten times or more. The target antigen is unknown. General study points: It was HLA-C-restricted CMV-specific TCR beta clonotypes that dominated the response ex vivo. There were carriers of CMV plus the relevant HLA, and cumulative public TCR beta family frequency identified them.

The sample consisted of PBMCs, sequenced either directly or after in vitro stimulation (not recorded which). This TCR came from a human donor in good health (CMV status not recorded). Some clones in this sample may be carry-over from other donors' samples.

In DNA form, the CDR3 reads TGTGCCAGCAGTTACTCCGGACTAGCCAAAAACATTCAGTACTTC. It encodes CASSYSGLAKNIQYF. The chain carries TRBV6-2 or TRBV6-3 and TRBJ2-4, with a tentative D call TRBD2 (5 bases). The CDR3 runs 15 residues. Germline loops: CDR1 MNHEY, CDR2 SVGEGT. Trimming shortened V by 0 bases and J by 0 bases, and 6 bases separated the two germline ends.